The sequence of this T cell receptor (beta chain) was determined in a study of CD8 T cells in ankylosing spondylitis. Study-level points and caveats: Before this, some motif variants had been reported in reactive arthritis synovial fluid and blood. Matched ankylosing spondylitis synovial fluid reportedly showed significant enrichment of disease-linked clones.

With regard to this clonotype: Its target is not known.

The germline V and J ends were trimmed by 3 bases and 0 bases, with 9 bases remaining between them. The germline V gene encodes CDR1 DFQATT and CDR2 SNEGSKA (reference sequence). The CDR3 runs 14 residues. Generation of TCR beta libraries employed quantitative 5'-RACE incorporating molecular barcodes. One entry per CDR3 protein, called by TCRdb with MiXCR from the 5' RACE reads. Here the sample spans 250,000 or so distinct CDR3 sequences, roughly a quarter being singletons. The rearrangement joins TRBV20-1 to TRBJ2-4; D could derive from TRBD1 or TRBD2 (5 bases each). This TCR derives from a male donor with ankylosing spondylitis or in good health (not recorded which). Sequencing input: blood, either unsorted or a sorted T cell fraction (not recorded which). This chain's CDR3 is CSARGEIAKNIQYF. The CDR3 DNA sequence: TGCAGTGCTAGGGGGGAGATAGCCAAAAACATTCAGTACTTC.